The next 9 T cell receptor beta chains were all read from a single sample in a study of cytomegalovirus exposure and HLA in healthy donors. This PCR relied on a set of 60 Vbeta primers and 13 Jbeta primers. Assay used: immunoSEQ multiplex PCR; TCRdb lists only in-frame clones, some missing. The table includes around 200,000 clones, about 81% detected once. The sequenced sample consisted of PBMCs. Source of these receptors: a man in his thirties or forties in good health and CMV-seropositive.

The CDR3 DNA reads as TGCGCCAGCAGCTTGGTAAACAATGAGCAGTTCTTC. Translated, it gives CASSLVNNEQFF. This rearrangement joins TRBV5-1 to TRBJ2-1; no reliable D call. V shed 0 bases and J shed 5 bases, with 3 bases lying between them. This CDR3 region has 12 residues. Germline CDR1 SGHRS, CDR2 YFSETQ. Complete variable domain (other parts from reference TRBV5-1 and TRBJ2-1): KAGVTQTPRYLIKTRGQQVTLSCSPISGHRSVSWYQQTPGQGLQFLFEYFSETQRNKGNFPGRFSGRQFSNSRSEMNVSTLELGDSALYLCASSLVNNEQFFGPGTRLTVL.

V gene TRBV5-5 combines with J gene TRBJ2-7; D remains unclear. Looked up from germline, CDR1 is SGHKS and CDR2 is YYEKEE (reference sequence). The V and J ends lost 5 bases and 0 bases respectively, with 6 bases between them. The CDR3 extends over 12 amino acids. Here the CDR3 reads CASRFSSYEQYF. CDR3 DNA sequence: TGTGCCAGCAGATTTAGCTCCTACGAGCAGTACTTC.

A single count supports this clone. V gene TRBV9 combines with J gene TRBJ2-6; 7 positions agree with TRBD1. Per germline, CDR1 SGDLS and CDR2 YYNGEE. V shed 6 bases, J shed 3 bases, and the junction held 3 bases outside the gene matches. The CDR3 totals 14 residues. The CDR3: CASTDRVGANVLTF. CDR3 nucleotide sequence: TGTGCCAGCACCGACAGGGTTGGGGCCAACGTCCTGACTTTC.

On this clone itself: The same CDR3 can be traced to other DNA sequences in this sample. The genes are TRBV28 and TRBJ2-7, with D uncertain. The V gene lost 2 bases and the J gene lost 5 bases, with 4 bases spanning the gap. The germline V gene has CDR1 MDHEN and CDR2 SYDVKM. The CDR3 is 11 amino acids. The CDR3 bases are TGTGCCAGCAGTTTAACTAACGAGCAGTACTTC. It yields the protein CASSLTNEQYF.

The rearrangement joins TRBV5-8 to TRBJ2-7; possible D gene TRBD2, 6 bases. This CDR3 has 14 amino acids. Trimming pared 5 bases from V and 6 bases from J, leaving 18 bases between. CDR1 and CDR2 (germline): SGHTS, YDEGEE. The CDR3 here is CASSPGLKRGEQYF. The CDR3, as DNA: TGTGCCAGCAGTCCGGGACTTAAGAGGGGCGAGCAGTACTTC.

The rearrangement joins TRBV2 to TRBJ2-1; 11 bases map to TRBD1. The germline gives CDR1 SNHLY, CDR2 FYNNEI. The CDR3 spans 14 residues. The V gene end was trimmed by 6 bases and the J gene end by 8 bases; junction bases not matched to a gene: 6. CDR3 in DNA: TGTGCCAGCAGCCCCGGGACAGGGGGGTATGAGCAGTTCTTC. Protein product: CASSPGTGGYEQFF.

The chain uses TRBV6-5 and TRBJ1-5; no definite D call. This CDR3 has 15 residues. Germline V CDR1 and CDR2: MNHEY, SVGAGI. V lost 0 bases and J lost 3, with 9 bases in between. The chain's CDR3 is CASSYSRQNNQPQHF. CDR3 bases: TGTGCCAGCAGTTACTCGCGGCAGAACAATCAGCCCCAGCATTTT.

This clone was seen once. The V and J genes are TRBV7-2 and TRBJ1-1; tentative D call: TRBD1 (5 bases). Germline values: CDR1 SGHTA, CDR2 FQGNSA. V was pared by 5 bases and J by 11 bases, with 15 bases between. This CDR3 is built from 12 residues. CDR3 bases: TGTGCCAGCAGCCGCCGACAGTTTGGGGCTTTCTTT. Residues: CASSRRQFGAFF.

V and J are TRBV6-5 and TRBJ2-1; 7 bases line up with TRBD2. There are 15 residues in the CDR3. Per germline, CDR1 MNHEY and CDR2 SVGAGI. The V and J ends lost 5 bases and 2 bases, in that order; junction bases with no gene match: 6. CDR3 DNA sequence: TGTGCCAGCAGTAGACAGCGGGGAACCTACAATGAGCAGTTCTTC. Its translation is CASSRQRGTYNEQFF.